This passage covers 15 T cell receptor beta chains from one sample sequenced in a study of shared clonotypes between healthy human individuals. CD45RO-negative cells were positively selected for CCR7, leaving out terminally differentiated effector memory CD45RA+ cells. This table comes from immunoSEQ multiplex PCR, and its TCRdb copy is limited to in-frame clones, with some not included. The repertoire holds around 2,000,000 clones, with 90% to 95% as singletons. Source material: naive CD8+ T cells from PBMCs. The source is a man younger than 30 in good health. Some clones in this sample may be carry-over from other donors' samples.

The DNA for the CDR3 is TGTGCCAGCAGCTTGGTGTTAGGGGGCAACGAGCAGTACTTC. Its protein product is CASSLVLGGNEQYF. The gene calls are TRBV7-8 and TRBJ2-7; 7 nucleotides align to TRBD1. CDR1 is SGHVS, CDR2 FQNEAQ, per germline. The CDR3 loop spans 14 amino acids. Trimming took 3 bases from V and 5 from J; bases not matched to a gene: 7.

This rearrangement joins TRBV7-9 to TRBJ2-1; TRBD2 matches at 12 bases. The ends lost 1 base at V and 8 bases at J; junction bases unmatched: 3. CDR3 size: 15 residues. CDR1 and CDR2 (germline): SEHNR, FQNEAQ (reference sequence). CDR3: CASSLGASGRDEQFF. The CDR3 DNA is TGTGCCAGCAGCTTAGGGGCTAGCGGGAGGGATGAGCAGTTCTTC.

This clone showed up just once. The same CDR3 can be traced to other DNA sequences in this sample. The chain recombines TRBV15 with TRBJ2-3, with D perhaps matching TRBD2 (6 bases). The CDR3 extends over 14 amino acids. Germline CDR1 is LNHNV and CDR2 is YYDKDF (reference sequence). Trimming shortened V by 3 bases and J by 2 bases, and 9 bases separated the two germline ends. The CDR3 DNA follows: TGTGCCACCAGCAGTAGCGGAAACACAGATACGCAGTATTTT. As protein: CATSSSGNTDTQYF.

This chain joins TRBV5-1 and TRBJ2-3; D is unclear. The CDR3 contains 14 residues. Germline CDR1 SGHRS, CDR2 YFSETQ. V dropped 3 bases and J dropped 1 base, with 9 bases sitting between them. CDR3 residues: CASSSSIGTDTQYF. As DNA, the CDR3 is TGCGCCAGCAGCTCTAGTATCGGCACAGATACGCAGTATTTT.

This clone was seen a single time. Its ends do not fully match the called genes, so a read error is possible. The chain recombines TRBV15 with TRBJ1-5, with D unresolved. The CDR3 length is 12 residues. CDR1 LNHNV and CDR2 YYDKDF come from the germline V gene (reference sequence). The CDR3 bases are TGTGCTACCATGGAGGGCAATCAGCCCCAGCATTTT. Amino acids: CATMEGNQPQHF. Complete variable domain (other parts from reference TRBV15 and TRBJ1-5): DAMVIQNPRYQVTQFGKPVTLSCSQTLNHNVMYWYQQKSSQAPKLLFHYYDKDFNNEADTPDNFQSRRPNTSFCFLDIRSPGLGDTAMYLCATMEGNQPQHFGDGTRLSIL.

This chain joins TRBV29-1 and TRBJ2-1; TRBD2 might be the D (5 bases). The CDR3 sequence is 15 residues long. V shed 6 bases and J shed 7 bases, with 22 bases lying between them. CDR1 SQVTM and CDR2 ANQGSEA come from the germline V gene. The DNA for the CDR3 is TGCAGCGTGTACCTTTTAGCGTCGTCGGGGAATGAGCAGTTCTTC. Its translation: CSVYLLASSGNEQFF.

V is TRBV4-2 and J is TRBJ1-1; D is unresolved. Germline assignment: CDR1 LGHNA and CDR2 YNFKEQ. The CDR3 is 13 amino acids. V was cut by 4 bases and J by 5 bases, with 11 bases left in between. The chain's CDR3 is CASSLDWATEAFF. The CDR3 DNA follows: TGTGCCAGCAGCCTGGACTGGGCGACTGAAGCTTTCTTT.

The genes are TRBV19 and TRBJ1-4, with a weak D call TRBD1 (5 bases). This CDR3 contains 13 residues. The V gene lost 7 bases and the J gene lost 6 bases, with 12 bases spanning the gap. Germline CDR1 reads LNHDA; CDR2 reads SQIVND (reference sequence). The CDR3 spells CASTDSWHEKLFF. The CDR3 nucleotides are TGTGCCAGTACCGACAGTTGGCATGAAAAACTGTTTTTT.

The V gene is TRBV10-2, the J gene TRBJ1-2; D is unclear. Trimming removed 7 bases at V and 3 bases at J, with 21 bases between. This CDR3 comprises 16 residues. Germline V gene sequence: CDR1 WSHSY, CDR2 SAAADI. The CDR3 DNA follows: TGCGCCAGCACCCCCGTATTAAGGGCAAAGGACTATGGCTACACCTTC. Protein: CASTPVLRAKDYGYTF.

The CDR3 region has the DNA TGTGCCAGCACCGGGAGGATCGGCACAGATACGCAGTATTTT. This translates into CASTGRIGTDTQYF. The chain employs TRBV28 and TRBJ2-3; 7 bases are a match to TRBD2. V lost 7 bases, J lost 1 base, and 5 bases stayed unmatched. CDR3 size: 14 residues. The germline CDR1 and CDR2 sequences are MDHEN and SYDVKM.

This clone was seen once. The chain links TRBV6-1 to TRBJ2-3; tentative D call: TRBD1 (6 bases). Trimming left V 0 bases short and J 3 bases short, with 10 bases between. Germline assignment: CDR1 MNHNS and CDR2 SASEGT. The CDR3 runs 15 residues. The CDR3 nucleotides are TGTGCCAGCAGTGAAGCGCAGGGGAGTACAGATACGCAGTATTTT. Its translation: CASSEAQGSTDTQYF.

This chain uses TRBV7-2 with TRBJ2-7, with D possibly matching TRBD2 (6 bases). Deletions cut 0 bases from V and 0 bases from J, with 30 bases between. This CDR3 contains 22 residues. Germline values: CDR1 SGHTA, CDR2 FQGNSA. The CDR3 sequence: CASSLAFPGYISGGPYSYEQYF. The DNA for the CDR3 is TGTGCCAGCAGCTTAGCCTTCCCTGGGTACATTAGCGGAGGGCCTTACTCCTACGAGCAGTACTTC.

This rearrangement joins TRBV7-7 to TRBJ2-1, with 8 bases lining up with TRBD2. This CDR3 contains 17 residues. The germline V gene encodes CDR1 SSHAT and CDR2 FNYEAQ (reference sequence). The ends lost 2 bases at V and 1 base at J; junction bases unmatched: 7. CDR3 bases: TGTGCCAGCAGCTTATTCAGCGGGAGTTCTTCCTACAATGAGCAGTTCTTC. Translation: CASSLFSGSSSYNEQFF.

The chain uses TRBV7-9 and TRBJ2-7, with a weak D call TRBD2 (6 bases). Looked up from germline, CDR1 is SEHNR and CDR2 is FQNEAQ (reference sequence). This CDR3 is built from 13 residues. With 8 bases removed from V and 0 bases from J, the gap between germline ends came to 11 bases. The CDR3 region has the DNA TGTGCCAGCTCGGGGGAGTCCTCCTACGAGCAGTACTTC. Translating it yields CASSGESSYEQYF.

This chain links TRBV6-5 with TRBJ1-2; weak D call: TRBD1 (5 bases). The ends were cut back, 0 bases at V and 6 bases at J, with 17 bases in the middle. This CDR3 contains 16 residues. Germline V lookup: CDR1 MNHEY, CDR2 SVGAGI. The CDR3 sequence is CASSYSIAAGRDGYTF. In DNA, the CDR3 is TGTGCCAGCAGTTACTCGATTGCGGCAGGGAGGGATGGCTACACCTTC.